Listed here are 11 T cell receptor beta chains from one sample, sequenced in a study of siplizumab effects on memory and regulatory T cells (dated by TCRdb to between 2018 and 2020). Library preparation employed the immunoSEQ multiplex PCR assay. The source is immuneACCESS, and TCRdb retained only in-frame sequences with V and J called. Part of the clones is not carried over; for the studies checked, unresolved V genes explain less than half of this, and the remainder is unexplained. Recorded for this sample are about 100,000 clones; 80% to 95% of them occurred a single time. The leading ten clones occupy 12% of the sample. Sequenced material: non-Treg CD4+ T cells sorted from blood. What the cell subset or site label conveys for this sample: FACS-sorted unstimulated CD4+ non-regulatory T cells. These receptors were taken from a human donor in good health.

This chain links TRBV29-1 with TRBJ2-1; D might be TRBD2 (5 bases). The CDR3 totals 13 residues. V lost 8 bases, J lost 4 bases, and 15 bases lay in between. CDR1 and CDR2 (germline): SQVTM, ANQGSEA. Here the CDR3 reads CSSRGKQYNEQFF. For the CDR3, the DNA is TGCAGCTCCCGGGGAAAACAGTACAATGAGCAGTTCTTC.

This clone was found once. This chain connects TRBV19 to TRBJ2-1, with TRBD1 matching 10 bases. The CDR3 runs to 15 residues. Losses at the gene ends were 3 bases for V and 8 bases for J; bases not matched to a gene: 7. Germline V CDR1 and CDR2: LNHDA, SQIVND (reference sequence). The CDR3 reads CASSIPGQGRYEQFF. CDR3 DNA sequence: TGTGCCAGTAGTATTCCGGGACAGGGGCGATATGAGCAGTTCTTC.

The chain recombines TRBV4-3 with TRBJ2-1; a weak D match, TRBD2 (6 bases). V lost 4 bases and J lost 9, with 19 bases in between. The CDR3 loop spans 15 amino acids. Germline CDR1 is LGHNA and CDR2 is YSLEER. The CDR3 region is CASSRLGTWDSEQFF. CDR3 nucleotides: TGCGCCAGCAGCCGCCTGGGGACTTGGGATAGTGAGCAGTTCTTC.

This rearrangement joins TRBV19 to TRBJ1-5, with 7 nucleotides matching TRBD1. Germline V gives CDR1 LNHDA, CDR2 SQIVND (reference sequence). The ends lost 2 bases at V and 6 bases at J; junction bases unmatched: 7. This CDR3 is 15 amino acids long. CDR3 sequence reads: CASSINEGAGQPQHF. CDR3 DNA sequence: TGTGCCAGTAGTATAAACGAGGGGGCGGGTCAGCCCCAGCATTTT. Drawing the rest from reference TRBV19 and TRBJ1-5, the complete variable domain is DGGITQSPKYLFRKEGQNVTLSCEQNLNHDAMYWYRQDPGQGLRLIYYSQIVNDFQKGDIAEGYSVSREKKESFPLTVTSAQKNPTAFYLCASSINEGAGQPQHFGDGTRLSIL.

This clone is a singleton in its sample. The J gene is TRBJ2-7, the V gene TRBV12-5; a weak D match, TRBD2 (6 bases). CDR1 is LGHNT, CDR2 FRNRAP, per germline. With 2 bases removed from V and 6 bases from J, the gap between germline ends came to 11 bases. This CDR3 is 13 amino acids long. In nucleotides, the CDR3 is TGTGCTAGTGGTTTGCCGACTAGTTCCGAGCAGTACTTC. It codes for CASGLPTSSEQYF.

The chain carries TRBV25-1 and TRBJ2-5; 7 positions agree with TRBD1. Looked up from germline, CDR1 is MGHDK and CDR2 is SYGVNS. This CDR3 is 14 amino acids long. Unmatched junction bases numbered 5, after V lost 3 bases and J lost 4 bases. The CDR3 sequence is CASSDETGLETQYF. CDR3 nucleotide sequence: TGTGCCAGCAGTGACGAGACAGGGTTAGAGACCCAGTACTTC.

J is TRBJ1-1 and V is TRBV7-9; no clear D. The CDR3 consists of 13 residues. V lost 2 bases and J lost 4, with 8 bases in between. Germline CDR1 reads SEHNR; CDR2 reads FQNEAQ (reference sequence). CDR3 in amino acids: CASSLRPGTEAFF. CDR3 nucleotide sequence: TGTGCCAGCAGCTTAAGGCCAGGCACTGAAGCTTTCTTT.

This chain connects TRBV9 to TRBJ1-5; D not certain. The CDR3 runs to 13 residues. The V gene's germline CDR1 is SGDLS and CDR2 YYNGEE. Trimming cost V 0 bases and J 5 bases, with 6 bases left between them. The CDR3 is CASSVGMDQPQHF. The CDR3 coding sequence is TGTGCCAGCAGCGTAGGCATGGATCAGCCCCAGCATTTT.

This chain uses TRBV4-1 with TRBJ1-5; 10 positions agree with TRBD1. V shed 0 bases and J 7 bases; nucleotides not matched to a gene: 6. Germline-derived CDR1 and CDR2 are MGHRA and YSYEKL. The CDR3 is 16 amino acids. The CDR3 bases are TGCGCCAGCAGCCAAGACGGGGGGACAGGGGAGCAGCCCCAGCATTTT. Protein sequence: CASSQDGGTGEQPQHF.

This clone was seen a single time. The chain recombines TRBV28 with TRBJ1-2; no clear D. The ends were cut back, 4 bases at V and 0 bases at J, with 6 bases in the middle. This CDR3 has 13 amino acids. Germline loops: CDR1 MDHEN, CDR2 SYDVKM. The CDR3 reads CASSYQSNYGYTF. The CDR3 DNA reads TGTGCCAGCAGTTACCAGTCTAACTATGGCTACACCTTC.

This clone was recorded only once. This chain links TRBV11-3 with TRBJ2-1; D gene uncertain. This CDR3 is built from 15 residues. V was shortened by 1 base and J by 4 bases, with 11 bases between the two germline ends. Looked up from germline, CDR1 is SGHNT and CDR2 is YENEEA. In DNA form, the CDR3 reads TGTGCCAGCAGCTTAGTCTCTAGAGAGTACAATGAGCAGTTCTTC. This codes for CASSLVSREYNEQFF.